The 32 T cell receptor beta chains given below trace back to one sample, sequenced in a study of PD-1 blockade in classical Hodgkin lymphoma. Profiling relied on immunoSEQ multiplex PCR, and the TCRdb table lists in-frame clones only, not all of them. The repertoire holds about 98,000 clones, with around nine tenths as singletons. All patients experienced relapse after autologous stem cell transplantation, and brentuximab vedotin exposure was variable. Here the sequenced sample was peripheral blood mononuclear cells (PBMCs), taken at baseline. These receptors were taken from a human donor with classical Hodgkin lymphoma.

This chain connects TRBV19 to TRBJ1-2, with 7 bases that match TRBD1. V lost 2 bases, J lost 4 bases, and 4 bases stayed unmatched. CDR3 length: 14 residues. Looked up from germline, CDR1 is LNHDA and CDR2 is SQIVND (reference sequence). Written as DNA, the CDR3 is TGTGCCAGTAGTATACCAGGACAGGCCTATGGCTACACCTTC. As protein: CASSIPGQAYGYTF.

The CDR3 sequence is CASSERQGMVYEQYF. Written as DNA, the CDR3 is TGTGCCAGTAGTGAACGACAGGGAATGGTCTACGAGCAGTACTTC. The V gene is TRBV19, the J gene TRBJ2-7, with 7 bases matching TRBD1. Trimming cost V 5 bases and J 3 bases; bases outside gene matches: 10. This CDR3 has 15 residues. Germline-derived CDR1 and CDR2 are LNHDA and SQIVND (reference sequence).

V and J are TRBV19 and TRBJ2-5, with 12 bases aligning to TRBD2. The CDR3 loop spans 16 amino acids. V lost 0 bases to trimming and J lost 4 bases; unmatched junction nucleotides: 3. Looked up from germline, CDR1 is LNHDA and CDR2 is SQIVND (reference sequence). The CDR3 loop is CASSIDLAGGLETQYF. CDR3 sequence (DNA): TGTGCCAGTAGTATAGATCTAGCGGGAGGGCTAGAGACCCAGTACTTC.

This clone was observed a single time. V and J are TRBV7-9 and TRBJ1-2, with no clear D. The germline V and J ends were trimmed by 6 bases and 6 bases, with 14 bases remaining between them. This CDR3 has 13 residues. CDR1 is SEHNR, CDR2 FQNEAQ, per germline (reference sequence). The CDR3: CASSTPIQHGYTF. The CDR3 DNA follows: TGTGCCAGCAGTACTCCCATACAACATGGCTACACCTTC. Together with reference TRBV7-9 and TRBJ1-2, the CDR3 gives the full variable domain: DTGVSQNPRHKITKRGQNVTFRCDPISEHNRLYWYRQTLGQGPEFLTYFQNEAQLEKSRLLSDRFSAERPKGSFSTLEIQRTEQGDSAMYLCASSTPIQHGYTFGSGTRLTVV.

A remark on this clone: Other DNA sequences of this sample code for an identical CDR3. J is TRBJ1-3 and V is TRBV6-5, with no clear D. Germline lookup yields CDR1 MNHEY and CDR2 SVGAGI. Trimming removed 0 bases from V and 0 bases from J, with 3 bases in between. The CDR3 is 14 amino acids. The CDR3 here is CASSYSGSGNTIYF. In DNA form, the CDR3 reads TGTGCCAGCAGTTACTCGGGCTCTGGAAACACCATATATTTT.

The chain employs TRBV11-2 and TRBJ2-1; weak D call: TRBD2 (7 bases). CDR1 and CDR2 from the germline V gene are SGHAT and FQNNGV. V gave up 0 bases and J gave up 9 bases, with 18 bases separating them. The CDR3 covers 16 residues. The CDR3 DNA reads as TGTGCCAGCAGCTTAGATATGGCTAGCGGAGGGGGTGAGCAGTTCTTC. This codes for CASSLDMASGGGEQFF.

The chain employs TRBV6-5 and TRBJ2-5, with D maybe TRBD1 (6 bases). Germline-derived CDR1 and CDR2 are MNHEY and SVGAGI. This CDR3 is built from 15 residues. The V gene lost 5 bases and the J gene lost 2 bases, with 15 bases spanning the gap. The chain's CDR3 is CASSPAGRGQETQYF. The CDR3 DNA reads TGTGCCAGCAGTCCAGCCGGAAGGGGGCAAGAGACCCAGTACTTC.

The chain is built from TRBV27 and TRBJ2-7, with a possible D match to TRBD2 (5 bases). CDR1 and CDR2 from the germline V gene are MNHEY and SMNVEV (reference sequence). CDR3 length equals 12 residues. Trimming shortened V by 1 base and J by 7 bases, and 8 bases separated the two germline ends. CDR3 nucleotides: TGTGCCAGCAGTTTATTACGGGGTGAGCAGTACTTC. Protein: CASSLLRGEQYF.

CDR3 loop: CASSGPGQGGTGELFF. The CDR3 DNA reads TGCGCCAGCAGTGGCCCGGGACAGGGGGGCACCGGGGAGCTGTTTTTT. The chain links TRBV10-1 to TRBJ2-2, with 11 positions matching TRBD1. Germline V CDR1 and CDR2: WNHNN, SYGVQD (reference sequence). The CDR3 has 16 amino acids. V was pared by 4 bases and J by 4 bases, with 5 bases of the junction left unmatched.

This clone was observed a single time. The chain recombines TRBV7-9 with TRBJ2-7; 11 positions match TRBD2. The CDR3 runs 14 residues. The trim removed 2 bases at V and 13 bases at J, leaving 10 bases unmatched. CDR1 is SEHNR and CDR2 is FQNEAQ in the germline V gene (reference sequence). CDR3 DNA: TGTGCCAGCAGCTTAACCGGGACTAGCGGTTCGCAATACTTC. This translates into CASSLTGTSGSQYF.

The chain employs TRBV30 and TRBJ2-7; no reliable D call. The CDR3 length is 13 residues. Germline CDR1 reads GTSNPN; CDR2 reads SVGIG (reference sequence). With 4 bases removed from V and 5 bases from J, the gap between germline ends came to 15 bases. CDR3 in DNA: TGTGCCTGGATTGGTAAGGGAATCGACGAGCAGTACTTC. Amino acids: CAWIGKGIDEQYF.

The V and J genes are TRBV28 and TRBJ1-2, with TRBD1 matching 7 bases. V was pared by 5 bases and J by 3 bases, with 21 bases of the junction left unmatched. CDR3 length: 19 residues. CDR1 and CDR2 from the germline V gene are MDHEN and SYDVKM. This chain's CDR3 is CASSPMTGLAPHSDYGYTF. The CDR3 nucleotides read TGTGCCAGCAGTCCGATGACAGGGCTAGCTCCGCATTCCGACTATGGCTACACCTTC.

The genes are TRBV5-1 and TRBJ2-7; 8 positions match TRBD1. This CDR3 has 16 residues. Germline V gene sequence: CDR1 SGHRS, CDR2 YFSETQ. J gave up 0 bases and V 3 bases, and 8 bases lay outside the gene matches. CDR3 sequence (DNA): TGCGCCAGCAGCTCGGGACTGACAGGGGTCTCCTACGAGCAGTACTTC. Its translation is CASSSGLTGVSYEQYF.

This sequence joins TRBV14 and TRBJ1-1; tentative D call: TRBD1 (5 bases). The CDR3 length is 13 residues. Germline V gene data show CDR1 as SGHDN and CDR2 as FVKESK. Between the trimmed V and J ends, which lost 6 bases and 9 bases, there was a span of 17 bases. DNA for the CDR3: TGTGCCAGCAGGGATGAACCCGGGGCTAAAGCTTTCTTT. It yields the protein CASRDEPGAKAFF. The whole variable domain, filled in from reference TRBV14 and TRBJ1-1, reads EAGVTQFPSHSVIEKGQTVTLRCDPISGHDNLYWYRRVMGKEIKFLLHFVKESKQDESGMPNNRFLAERTGGTYSTLKVQPAELEDSGVYFCASRDEPGAKAFFGQGTRLTVV.

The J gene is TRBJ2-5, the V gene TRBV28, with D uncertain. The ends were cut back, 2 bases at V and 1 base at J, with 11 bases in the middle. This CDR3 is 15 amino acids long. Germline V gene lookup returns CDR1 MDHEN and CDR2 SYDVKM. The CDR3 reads CASSLRLGTQETQYF. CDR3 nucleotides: TGTGCCAGCAGTTTACGGTTGGGAACCCAAGAGACCCAGTACTTC.

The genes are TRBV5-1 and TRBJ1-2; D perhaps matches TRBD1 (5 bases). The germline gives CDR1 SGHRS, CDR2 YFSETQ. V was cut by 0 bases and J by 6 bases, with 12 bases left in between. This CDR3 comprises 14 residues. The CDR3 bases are TGCGCCAGCAGCTTGGGCCTCACGGGGGATGGCTACACCTTC. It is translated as CASSLGLTGDGYTF.

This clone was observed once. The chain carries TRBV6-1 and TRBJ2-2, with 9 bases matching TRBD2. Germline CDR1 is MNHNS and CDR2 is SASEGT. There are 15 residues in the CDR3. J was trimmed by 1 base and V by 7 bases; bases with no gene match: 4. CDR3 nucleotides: TGTGCCAGCATCTTACTAGCGGGGAACACCGGGGAGCTGTTTTTT. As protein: CASILLAGNTGELFF.

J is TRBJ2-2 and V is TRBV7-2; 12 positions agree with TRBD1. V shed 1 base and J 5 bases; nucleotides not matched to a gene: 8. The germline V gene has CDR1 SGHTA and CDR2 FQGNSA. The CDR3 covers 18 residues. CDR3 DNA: TGTGCCAGCAGCTTAGTAGGGACAGGGGGCGCCGGAACCGGGGAGCTGTTTTTT. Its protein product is CASSLVGTGGAGTGELFF. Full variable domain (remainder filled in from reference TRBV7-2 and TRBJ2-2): GAGVSQSPSNKVTEKGKDVELRCDPISGHTALYWYRQSLGQGLEFLIYFQGNSAPDKSGLPSDRFSAERTGGSVSTLTIQRTQQEDSAVYLCASSLVGTGGAGTGELFFGEGSRLTVL.

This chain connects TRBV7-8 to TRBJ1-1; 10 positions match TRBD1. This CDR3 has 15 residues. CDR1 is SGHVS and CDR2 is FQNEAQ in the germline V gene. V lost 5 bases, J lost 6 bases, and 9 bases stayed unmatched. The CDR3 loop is CASSERQGASAEAFF. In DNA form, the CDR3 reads TGTGCCAGCAGCGAACGACAGGGGGCTAGCGCTGAAGCTTTCTTT.

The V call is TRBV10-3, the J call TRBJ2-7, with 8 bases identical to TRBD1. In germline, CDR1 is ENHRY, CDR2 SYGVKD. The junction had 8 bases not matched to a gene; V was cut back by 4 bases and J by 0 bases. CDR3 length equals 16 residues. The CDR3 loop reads CAISGPGGPSSYEQYF. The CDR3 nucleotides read TGTGCCATCAGTGGCCCAGGGGGCCCGAGCTCCTACGAGCAGTACTTC.

CDR3 protein: CASSLVPGQVSPLHF. The CDR3 region has the DNA TGCGCCAGCAGCTTGGTCCCGGGACAGGTTTCACCCCTCCACTTT. The chain has TRBV5-1 and TRBJ1-6; 8 nucleotides agree with TRBD1. This CDR3 contains 15 residues. J was trimmed by 9 bases and V by 0 bases; bases with no gene match: 5. Germline CDR1 and CDR2: SGHRS and YFSETQ.

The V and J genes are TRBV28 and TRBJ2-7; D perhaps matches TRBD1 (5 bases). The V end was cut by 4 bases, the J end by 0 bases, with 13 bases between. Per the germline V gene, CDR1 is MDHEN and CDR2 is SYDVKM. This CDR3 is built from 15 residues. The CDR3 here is CASSYGHPSSYEQYF. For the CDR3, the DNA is TGTGCCAGCAGTTATGGACATCCGTCCTCCTACGAGCAGTACTTC.

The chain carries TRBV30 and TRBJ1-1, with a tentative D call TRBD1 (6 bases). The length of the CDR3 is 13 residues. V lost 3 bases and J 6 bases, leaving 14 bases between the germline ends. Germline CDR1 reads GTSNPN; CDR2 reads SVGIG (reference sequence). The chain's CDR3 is CAWRDTGFPEAFF. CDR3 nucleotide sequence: TGTGCCTGGAGGGACACAGGGTTCCCTGAAGCTTTCTTT. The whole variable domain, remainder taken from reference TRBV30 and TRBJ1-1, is SQTIHQWPATLVQPVGSPLSLECTVEGTSNPNLYWYRQAAGRGLQLLFYSVGIGQISSEVPQNLSASRPQDRQFILSSKKLLLSDSGFYLCAWRDTGFPEAFFGQGTRLTVV.

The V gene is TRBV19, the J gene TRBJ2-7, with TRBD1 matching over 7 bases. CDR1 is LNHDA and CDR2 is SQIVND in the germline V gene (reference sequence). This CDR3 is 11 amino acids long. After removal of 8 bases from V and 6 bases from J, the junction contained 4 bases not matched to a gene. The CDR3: CASETGSEQYF. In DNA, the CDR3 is TGTGCCAGTGAGACAGGGAGCGAGCAGTACTTC.

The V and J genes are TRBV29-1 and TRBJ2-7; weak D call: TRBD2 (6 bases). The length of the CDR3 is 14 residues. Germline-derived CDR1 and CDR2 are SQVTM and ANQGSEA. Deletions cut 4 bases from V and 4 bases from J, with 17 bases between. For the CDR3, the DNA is TGCAGCGTTGTAAAGATTGGTGGGGGGTACGAGCAGTACTTC. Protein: CSVVKIGGGYEQYF.

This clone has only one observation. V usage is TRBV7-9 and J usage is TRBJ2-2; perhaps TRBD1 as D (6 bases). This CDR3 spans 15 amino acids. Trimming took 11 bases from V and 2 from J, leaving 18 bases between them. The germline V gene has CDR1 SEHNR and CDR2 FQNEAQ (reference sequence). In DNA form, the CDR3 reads TGTGCCTTGCCCCTAAGGGGACAAAACACCGGGGAGCTGTTTTTT. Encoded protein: CALPLRGQNTGELFF. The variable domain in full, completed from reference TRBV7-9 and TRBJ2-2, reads DTGVSQNPRHKITKRGQNVTFRCDPISEHNRLYWYRQTLGQGPEFLTYFQNEAQLEKSRLLSDRFSAERPKGSFSTLEIQRTEQGDSAMYLCALPLRGQNTGELFFGEGSRLTVL.

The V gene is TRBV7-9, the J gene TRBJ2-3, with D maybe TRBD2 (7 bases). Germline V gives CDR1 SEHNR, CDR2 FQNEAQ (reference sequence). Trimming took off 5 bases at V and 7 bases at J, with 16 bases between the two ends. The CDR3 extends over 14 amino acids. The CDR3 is CASSPGRGGNTQYF. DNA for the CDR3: TGTGCCAGCAGCCCTGGCAGGGGAGGGAATACGCAGTATTTT. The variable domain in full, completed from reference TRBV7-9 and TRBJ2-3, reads DTGVSQNPRHKITKRGQNVTFRCDPISEHNRLYWYRQTLGQGPEFLTYFQNEAQLEKSRLLSDRFSAERPKGSFSTLEIQRTEQGDSAMYLCASSPGRGGNTQYFGPGTRLTVL.

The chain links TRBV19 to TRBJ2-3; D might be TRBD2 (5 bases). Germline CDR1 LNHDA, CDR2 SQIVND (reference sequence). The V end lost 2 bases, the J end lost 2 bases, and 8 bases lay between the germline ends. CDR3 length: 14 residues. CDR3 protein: CASSITGITDTQYF. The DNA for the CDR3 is TGTGCCAGTAGTATAACCGGGATCACAGATACGCAGTATTTT.

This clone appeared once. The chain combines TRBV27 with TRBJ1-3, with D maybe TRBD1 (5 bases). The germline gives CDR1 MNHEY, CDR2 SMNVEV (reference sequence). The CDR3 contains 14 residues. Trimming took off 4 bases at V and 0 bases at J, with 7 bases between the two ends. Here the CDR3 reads CASSSQGSGNTIYF. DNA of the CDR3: TGTGCCAGCAGTTCCCAGGGCTCTGGAAACACCATATATTTT.

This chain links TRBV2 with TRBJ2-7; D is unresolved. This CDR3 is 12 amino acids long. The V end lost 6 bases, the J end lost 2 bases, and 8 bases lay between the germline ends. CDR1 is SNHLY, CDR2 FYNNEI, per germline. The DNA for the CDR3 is TGTGCCAGCAGCGGCAGCGCCTACGAGCAGTACTTC. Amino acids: CASSGSAYEQYF.

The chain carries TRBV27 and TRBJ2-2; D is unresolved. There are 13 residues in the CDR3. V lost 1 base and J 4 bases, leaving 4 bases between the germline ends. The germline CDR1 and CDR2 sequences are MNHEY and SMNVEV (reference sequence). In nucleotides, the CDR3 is TGTGCCAGCAGTTTATTCGGCACCGGGGAGCTGTTTTTT. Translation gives CASSLFGTGELFF.

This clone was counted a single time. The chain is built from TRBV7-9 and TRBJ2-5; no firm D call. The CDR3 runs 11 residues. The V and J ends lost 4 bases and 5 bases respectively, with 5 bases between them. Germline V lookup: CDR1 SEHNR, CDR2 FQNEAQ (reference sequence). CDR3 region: CASSSKETQYF. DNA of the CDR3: TGTGCCAGCAGCTCCAAGGAGACCCAGTACTTC. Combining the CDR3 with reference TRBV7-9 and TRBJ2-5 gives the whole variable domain DTGVSQNPRHKITKRGQNVTFRCDPISEHNRLYWYRQTLGQGPEFLTYFQNEAQLEKSRLLSDRFSAERPKGSFSTLEIQRTEQGDSAMYLCASSSKETQYFGPGTRLLVL.